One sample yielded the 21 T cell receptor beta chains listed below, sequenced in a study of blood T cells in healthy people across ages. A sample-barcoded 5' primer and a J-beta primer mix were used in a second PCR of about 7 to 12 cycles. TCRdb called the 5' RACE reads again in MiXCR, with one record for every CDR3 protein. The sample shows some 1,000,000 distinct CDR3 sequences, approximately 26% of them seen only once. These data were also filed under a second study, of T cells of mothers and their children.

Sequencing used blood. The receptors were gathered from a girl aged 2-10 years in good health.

The CDR3 sequence is CASRESPGTDTQYF. CDR3 coding DNA: TGTGCCAGCAGGGAAAGCCCGGGAACAGATACGCAGTATTTT. The chain couples TRBV7-6 to TRBJ2-3; perhaps TRBD2 as D (5 bases). Germline V lookup: CDR1 SGHVS, CDR2 FNYEAQ. The CDR3 extends over 14 amino acids. V gave up 6 bases and J gave up 3 bases, with 13 bases separating them.

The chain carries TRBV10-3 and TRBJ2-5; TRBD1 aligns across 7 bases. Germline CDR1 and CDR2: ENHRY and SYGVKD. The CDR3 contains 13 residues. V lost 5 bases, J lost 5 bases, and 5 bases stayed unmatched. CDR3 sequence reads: CAISSSDRETQYF. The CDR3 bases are TGTGCCATCAGTAGCTCGGACAGGGAGACCCAGTACTTC.

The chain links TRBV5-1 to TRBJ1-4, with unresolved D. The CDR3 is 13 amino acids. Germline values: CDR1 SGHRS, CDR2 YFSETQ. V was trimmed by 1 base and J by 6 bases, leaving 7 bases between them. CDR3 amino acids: CASSLRPYEKLFF. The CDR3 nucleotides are TGCGCCAGCAGCTTGAGACCCTATGAAAAACTGTTTTTT. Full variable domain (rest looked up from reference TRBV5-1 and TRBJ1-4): KAGVTQTPRYLIKTRGQQVTLSCSPISGHRSVSWYQQTPGQGLQFLFEYFSETQRNKGNFPGRFSGRQFSNSRSEMNVSTLELGDSALYLCASSLRPYEKLFFGSGTQLSVL.

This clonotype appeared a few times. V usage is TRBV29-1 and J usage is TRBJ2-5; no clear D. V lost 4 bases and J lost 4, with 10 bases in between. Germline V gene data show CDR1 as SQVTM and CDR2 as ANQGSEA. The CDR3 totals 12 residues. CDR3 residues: CSVVGQIETQYF. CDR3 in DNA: TGCAGCGTTGTAGGGCAGATAGAGACCCAGTACTTC.

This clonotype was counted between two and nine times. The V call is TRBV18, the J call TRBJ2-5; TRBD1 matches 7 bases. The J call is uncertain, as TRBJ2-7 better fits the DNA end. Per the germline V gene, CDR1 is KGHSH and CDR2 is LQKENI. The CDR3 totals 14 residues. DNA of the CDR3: TGTGCCAGCTCTCCTGAGACAGGGAACTACGAGCAGTACTTC. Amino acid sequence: CASSPETGNYEQYF.

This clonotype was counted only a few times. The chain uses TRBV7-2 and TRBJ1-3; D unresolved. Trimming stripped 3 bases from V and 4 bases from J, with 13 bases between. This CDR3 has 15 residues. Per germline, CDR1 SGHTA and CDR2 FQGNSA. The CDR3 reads CASSFFGRRGNTIYF. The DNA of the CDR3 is TGTGCCAGCAGCTTTTTCGGCCGACGAGGAAACACCATATATTTT.

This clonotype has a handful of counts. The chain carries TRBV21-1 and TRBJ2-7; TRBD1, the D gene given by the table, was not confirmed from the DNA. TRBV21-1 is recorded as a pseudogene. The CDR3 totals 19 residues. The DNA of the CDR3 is TGTGCCAGCAGCAAAGTGGACAGGGGGACCTCCGCTCTGGAATACGAGCAGTACTTC. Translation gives CASSKVDRGTSALEYEQYF.

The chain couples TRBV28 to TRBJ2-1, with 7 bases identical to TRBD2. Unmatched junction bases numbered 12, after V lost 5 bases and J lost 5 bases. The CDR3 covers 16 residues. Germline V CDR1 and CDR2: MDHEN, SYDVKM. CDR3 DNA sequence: TGTGCCAGCAGTCTACCCCCTGGGACTACCAACAATGAGCAGTTCTTC. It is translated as CASSLPPGTTNNEQFF.

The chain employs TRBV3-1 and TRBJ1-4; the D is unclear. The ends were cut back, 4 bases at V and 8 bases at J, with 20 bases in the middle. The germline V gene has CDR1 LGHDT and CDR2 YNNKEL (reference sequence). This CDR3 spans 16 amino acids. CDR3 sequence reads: CASSRTAIKSIEKLFF. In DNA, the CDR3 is TGTGCCAGCAGCCGGACGGCTATTAAAAGTATCGAAAAACTGTTTTTT.

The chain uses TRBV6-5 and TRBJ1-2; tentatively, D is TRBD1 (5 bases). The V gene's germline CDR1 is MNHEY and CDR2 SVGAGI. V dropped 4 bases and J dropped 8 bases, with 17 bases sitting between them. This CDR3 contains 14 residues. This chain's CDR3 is CASSLSGDARGYTF. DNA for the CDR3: TGTGCCAGCAGTTTGTCGGGGGACGCCAGGGGCTACACCTTC.

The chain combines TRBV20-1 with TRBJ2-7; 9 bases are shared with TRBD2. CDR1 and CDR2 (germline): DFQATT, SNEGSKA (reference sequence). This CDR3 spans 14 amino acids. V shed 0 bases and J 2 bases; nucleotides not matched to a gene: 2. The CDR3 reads CSARDVAGAYEQYF. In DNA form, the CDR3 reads TGCAGTGCTAGAGATGTAGCGGGGGCCTACGAGCAGTACTTC.

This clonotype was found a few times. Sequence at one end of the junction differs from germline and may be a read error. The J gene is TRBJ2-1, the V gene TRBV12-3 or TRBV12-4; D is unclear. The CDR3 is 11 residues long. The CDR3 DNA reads TGTGTCAGCAGTTTTTTGGGGGAGCAGTTCTTC. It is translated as CVSSFLGEQFF.

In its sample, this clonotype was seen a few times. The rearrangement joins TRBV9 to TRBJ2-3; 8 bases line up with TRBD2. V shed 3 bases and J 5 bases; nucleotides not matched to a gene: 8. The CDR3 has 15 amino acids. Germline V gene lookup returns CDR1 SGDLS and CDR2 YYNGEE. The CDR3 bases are TGTGCCAGCAGCGCAAAAGCGGGGGCCGTAGATACGCAGTATTTT. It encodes CASSAKAGAVDTQYF.

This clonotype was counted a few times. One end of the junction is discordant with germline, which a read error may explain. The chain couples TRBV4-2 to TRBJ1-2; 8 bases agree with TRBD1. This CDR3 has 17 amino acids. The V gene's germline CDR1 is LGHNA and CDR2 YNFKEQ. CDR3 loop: CASSQQGQDHSNYDYTF. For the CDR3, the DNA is TGTGCCAGCAGCCAACAGGGACAGGACCACTCTAACTATGACTACACCTTC.

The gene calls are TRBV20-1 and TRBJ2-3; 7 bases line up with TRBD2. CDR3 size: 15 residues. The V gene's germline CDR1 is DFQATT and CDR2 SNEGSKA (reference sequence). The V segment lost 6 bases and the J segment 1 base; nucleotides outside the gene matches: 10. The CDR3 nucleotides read TGCAGTGCCCCTAAGCGGGGCCCGGGCACAGATACGCAGTATTTT. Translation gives CSAPKRGPGTDTQYF.

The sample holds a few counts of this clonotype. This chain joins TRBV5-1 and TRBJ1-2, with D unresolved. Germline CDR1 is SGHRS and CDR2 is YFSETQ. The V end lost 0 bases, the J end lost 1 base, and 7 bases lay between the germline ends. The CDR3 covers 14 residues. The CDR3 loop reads CASSLGQVNYGYTF. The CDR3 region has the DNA TGCGCCAGCAGCTTGGGACAAGTTAACTATGGCTACACCTTC.

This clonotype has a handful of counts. CDR3: CSVEAGRTEAFF. The CDR3 coding sequence is TGCAGCGTTGAGGCAGGGCGAACTGAAGCTTTCTTT. The chain employs TRBV29-1 and TRBJ1-1; D might be TRBD1 (5 bases). The CDR3 runs 12 residues. The ends were cut back, 3 bases at V and 5 bases at J, with 10 bases in the middle. Germline CDR1 and CDR2: SQVTM and ANQGSEA.

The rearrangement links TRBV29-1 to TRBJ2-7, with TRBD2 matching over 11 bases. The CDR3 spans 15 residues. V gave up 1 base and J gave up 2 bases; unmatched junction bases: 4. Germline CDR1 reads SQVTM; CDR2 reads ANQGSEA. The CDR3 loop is CSVEGLTSGTYEQYF. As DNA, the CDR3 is TGCAGCGTTGAAGGGCTGACTAGCGGGACCTACGAGCAGTACTTC.

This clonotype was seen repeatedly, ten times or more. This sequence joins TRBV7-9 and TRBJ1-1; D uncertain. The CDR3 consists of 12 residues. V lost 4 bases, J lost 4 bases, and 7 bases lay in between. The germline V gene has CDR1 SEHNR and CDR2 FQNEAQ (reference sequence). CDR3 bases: TGTGCCAGCAGCTGGGCGGGCACTGAAGCTTTCTTT. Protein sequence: CASSWAGTEAFF.

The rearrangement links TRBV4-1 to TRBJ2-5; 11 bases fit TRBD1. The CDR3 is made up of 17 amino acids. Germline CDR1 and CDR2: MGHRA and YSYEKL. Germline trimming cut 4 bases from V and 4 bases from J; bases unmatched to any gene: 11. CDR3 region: CASSPRTGGAPGETQYF. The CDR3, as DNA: TGCGCCAGCAGCCCTAGGACAGGGGGCGCCCCGGGAGAGACCCAGTACTTC.

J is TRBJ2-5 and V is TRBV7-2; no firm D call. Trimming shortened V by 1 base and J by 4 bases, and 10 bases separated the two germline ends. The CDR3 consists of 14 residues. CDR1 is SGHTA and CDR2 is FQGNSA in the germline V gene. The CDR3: CASSLGPWRETQYF. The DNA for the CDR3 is TGTGCCAGCAGCTTAGGGCCCTGGAGAGAGACCCAGTACTTC.